The T cell receptor beta chain under discussion was sequenced for a study of blood T cell repertoires in COVID-19. Whole-study context: T cells, B-cell-depleted T cells, or PBMCs supplied cDNA or gDNA.

Profiled with immunoSEQ multiplex PCR; TCRdb holds only in-frame clones, not every one. The sample shows around 380,000 clones, approximately 87% of them seen only once. The CDR3 sequence is 16 residues long. Trimming took 8 bases from V and 4 from J, leaving 23 bases between them. CDR1 is SGHAT and CDR2 is FQNNGV in the germline V gene. The specimen sequenced was PBMCs or T cells enriched from blood (not recorded which). This clonotype originated in a man between 25 and 39 years old who had recovered from COVID-19. V gene TRBV11-2 combines with J gene TRBJ1-2; D unclear. CDR3 nucleotide sequence: TGTGCCAGCGGTTATACGGTCCCCTCAGAGGGCTATGGCTACACCTTC. Its protein product is CASGYTVPSEGYGYTF. Full variable domain (outside the CDR3, taken from reference TRBV11-2 and TRBJ1-2): EAGVAQSPRYKIIEKRQSVAFWCNPISGHATLYWYQQILGQGPKLLIQFQNNGVVDDSQLPKDRFSAERLKGVDSTLKIQPAKLEDSAVYLCASGYTVPSEGYGYTFGSGTRLTVV.